This T cell receptor (beta chain) originates from a study of regulatory T cells in long-lasting Graves disease. Findings of the study overall: TRBV28, TRBJ1-2 and TRBJ2-5 were favored in persistent disease. Sampling was limited to peripheral blood rather than thyroid tissue.

Researchers made TCR beta libraries by using iRepertoire HTBI primers and running Arm-PCR on CDR3 regions. TCRdb ran MiXCR on the multiplex PCR reads and lists one entry per CDR3 protein. The sample holds almost 350,000 distinct CDR3 sequences; roughly 21% are singletons and the top ten take 25% to 30%. On this clonotype: Its antigen is as yet unknown.

Time point defined: persistent/refractory GD, antithyroid drugs over 5 years with positive TRAb. Extracted PBMC RNA gave rise to the TCR library. J was trimmed by 4 bases and V by 6 bases; bases with no gene match: 8. The CDR3 sequence is 14 residues long. This receptor was identified in a female donor with Graves disease. The chain recombines TRBV12-3 or TRBV12-4 with TRBJ1-2, with 7 bases fitting TRBD1. The source was peripheral blood mononuclear cells (PBMCs), collected when the disease was refractory, from a patient treated with antithyroid drugs. The CDR3 nucleotides read TGTGCCAGCAGGGAGTTAGGGGGCGGCTATGGCTACACCTTC. Amino acid sequence: CASRELGGGYGYTF.